This T cell receptor (beta chain) was documented in a study of blood T cell repertoires in COVID-19. At the level of the study: Acute and convalescent COVID-19 specimens originated in the United States, Italy and Spain. Nucleic acid was either cDNA or gDNA, and it came from T cells, B-cell-depleted T cells, or PBMCs.

TCRdb's copy holds only in-frame clones and misses some; the assay was immunoSEQ multiplex PCR. Of about 220,000 clones listed, roughly nine tenths were seen once; the top ten hold roughly a tenth. Germline CDR1 MGHDK, CDR2 SYGVNS. Deletions cut 1 base from V and 2 bases from J, with 8 bases between. This CDR3 has 14 amino acids. This clone has only one observation. Patients of the Seattle cohort, enrolled during active infection, were followed longitudinally. The sample taken for sequencing was peripheral blood. The receptor's source is a woman in her 50s with COVID-19, enrolled during active disease. The genes are TRBV25-1 and TRBJ1-1; weak D call: TRBD1 (5 bases). The chain's CDR3 is CASSEWGGNTEAFF. CDR3 DNA sequence: TGTGCCAGCAGTGAATGGGGGGGAAACACTGAAGCTTTCTTT.